This T cell receptor (beta chain) came from a study of blood T cell repertoires in COVID-19. Background on the study: PBMCs, B-cell-depleted T cells, or T cells provided the cDNA or gDNA that made up the material.

Assignment of participants to cohorts was predicated upon participant-reported clinical history. Someone with COVID-19 had been met by exposed participants within 2 weeks before study entry. Trimming removed 5 bases at V and 5 bases at J, with 6 bases between. Germline CDR1 SEHNR, CDR2 FQNEAQ (reference sequence). The CDR3 loop spans 11 amino acids. On this clone: At the DNA level, this CDR3 is encoded by other sequences in the same sample as well.

Profiling relied on immunoSEQ multiplex PCR, and the TCRdb table lists in-frame clones only, not all of them. The table lists about 250,000 clones, around 80% of them singletons. The chain recombines TRBV7-9 with TRBJ2-5; no firm D call. The sample consisted of PBMCs or T cells enriched from blood (not recorded which). This clonotype originated in a man between 40 and 49 years old who had been exposed to COVID-19. CDR3 in DNA: TGTGCCAGCAGCAGTGAGGAGACCCAGTACTTC. This translates into CASSSEETQYF.